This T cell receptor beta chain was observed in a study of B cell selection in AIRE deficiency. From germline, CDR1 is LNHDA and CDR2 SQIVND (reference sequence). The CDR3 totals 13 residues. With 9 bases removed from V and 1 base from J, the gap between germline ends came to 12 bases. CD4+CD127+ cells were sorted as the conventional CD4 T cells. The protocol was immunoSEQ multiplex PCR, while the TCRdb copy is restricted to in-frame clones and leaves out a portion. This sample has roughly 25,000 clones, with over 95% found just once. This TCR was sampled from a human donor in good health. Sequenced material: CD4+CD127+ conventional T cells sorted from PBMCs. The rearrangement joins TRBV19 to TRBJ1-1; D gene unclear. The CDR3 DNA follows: TGTGCCAGCTACTCGGGGAGGAACACTGAAGCTTTCTTT. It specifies CASYSGRNTEAFF.